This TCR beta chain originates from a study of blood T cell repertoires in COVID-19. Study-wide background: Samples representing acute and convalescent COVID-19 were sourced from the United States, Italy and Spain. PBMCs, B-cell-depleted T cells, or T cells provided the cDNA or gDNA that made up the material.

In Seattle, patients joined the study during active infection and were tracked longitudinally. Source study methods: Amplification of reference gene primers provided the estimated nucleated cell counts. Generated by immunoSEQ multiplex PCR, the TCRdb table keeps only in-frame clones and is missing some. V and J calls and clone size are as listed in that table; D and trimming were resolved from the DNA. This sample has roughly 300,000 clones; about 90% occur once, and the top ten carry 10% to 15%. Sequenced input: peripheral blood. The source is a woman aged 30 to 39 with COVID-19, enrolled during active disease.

CDR3 coding DNA: TGCGCCAGCAGCTTTACAGGGGGCGGCCTCTACACTGAAGCTTTCTTT. It specifies CASSFTGGGLYTEAFF. The V gene is TRBV5-1, the J gene TRBJ1-1; TRBD1 matches at 9 bases. After removal of 2 bases from V and 3 bases from J, the junction contained 8 bases not matched to a gene. The V gene's germline CDR1 is SGHRS and CDR2 YFSETQ. The CDR3 covers 16 residues. The full variable domain, completed using reference TRBV5-1 and TRBJ1-1, is KAGVTQTPRYLIKTRGQQVTLSCSPISGHRSVSWYQQTPGQGLQFLFEYFSETQRNKGNFPGRFSGRQFSNSRSEMNVSTLELGDSALYLCASSFTGGGLYTEAFFGQGTRLTVV.